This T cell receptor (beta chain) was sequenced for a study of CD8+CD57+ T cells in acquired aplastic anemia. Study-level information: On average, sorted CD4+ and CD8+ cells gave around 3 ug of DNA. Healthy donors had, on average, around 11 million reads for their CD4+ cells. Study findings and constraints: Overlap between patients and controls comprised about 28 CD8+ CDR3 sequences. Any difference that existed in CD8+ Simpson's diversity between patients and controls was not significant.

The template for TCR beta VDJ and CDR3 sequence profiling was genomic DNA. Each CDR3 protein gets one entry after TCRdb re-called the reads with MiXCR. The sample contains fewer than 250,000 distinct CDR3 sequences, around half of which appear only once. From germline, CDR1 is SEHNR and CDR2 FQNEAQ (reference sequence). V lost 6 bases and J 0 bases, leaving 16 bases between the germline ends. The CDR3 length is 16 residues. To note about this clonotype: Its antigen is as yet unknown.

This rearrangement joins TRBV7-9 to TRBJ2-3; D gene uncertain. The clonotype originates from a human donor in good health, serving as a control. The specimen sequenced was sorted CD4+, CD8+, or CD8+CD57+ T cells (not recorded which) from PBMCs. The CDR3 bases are TGTGCCAGCAGTTACTCGACGGCGACTAGCACAGATACGCAGTATTTT. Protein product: CASSYSTATSTDTQYF.